This T cell receptor (beta chain) originates from a study of T cell responses to AZD1222 COVID-19 vaccine. Clones were read by immunoSEQ multiplex PCR, and TCRdb kept only the in-frame ones, dropping some. The table records fewer than 110,000 clones, 90% of them present only once. This CDR3 is built from 15 residues. Germline-derived CDR1 and CDR2 are SNHLY and FYNNEI. V gave up 7 bases and J gave up 2 bases; unmatched junction bases: 9. This chain joins TRBV2 and TRBJ2-7; 9 nucleotides align to TRBD1. Sequenced here: peripheral blood, sampled on day 0 of AZD1222 vaccination. The clonotype originates from an adult in good health. This chain's CDR3 is CASNFDRGITYEQYF. The DNA of the CDR3 is TGTGCCAGCAACTTCGACAGGGGGATTACCTACGAGCAGTACTTC.